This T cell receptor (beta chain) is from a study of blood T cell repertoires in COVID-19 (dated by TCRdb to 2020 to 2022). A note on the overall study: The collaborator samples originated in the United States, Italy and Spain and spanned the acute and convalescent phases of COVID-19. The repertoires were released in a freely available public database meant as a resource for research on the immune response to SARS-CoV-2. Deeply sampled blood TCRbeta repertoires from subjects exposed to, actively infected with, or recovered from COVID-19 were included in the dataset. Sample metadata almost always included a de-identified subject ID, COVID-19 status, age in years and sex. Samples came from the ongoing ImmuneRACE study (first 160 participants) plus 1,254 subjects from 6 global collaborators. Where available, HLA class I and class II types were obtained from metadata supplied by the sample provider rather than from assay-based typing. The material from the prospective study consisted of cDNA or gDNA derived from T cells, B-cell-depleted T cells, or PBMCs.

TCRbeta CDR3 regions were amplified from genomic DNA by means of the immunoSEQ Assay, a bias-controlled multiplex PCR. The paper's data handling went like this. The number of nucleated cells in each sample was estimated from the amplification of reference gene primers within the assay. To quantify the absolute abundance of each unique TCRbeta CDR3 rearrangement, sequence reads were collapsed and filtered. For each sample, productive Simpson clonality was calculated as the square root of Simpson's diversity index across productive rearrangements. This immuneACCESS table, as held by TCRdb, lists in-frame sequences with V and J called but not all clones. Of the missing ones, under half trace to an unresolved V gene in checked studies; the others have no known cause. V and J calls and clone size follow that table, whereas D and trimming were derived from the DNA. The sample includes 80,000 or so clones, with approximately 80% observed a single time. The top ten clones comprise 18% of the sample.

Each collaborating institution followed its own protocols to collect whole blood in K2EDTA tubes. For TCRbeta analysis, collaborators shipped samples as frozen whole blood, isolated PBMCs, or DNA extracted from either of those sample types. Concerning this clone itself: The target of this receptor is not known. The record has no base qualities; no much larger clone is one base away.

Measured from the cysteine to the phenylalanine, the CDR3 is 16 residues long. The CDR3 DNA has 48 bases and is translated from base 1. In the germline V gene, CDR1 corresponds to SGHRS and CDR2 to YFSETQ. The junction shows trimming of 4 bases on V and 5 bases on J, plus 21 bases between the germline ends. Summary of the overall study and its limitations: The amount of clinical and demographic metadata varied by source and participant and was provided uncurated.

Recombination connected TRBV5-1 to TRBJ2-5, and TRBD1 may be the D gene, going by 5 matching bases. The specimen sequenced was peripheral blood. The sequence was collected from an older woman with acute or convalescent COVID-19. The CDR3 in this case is CASSADIPGYQETQYF. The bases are TGCGCCAGCAGCGCTGACATCCCAGGGTATCAGGAGACCCAGTACTTC.